This passage covers 32 T cell receptor beta chains from one sample sequenced in a study of shared clonotypes between healthy human individuals. The method was immunoSEQ multiplex PCR; TCRdb's version includes in-frame clones alone and lacks a portion of them. The repertoire holds approximately 1.4 million clones, with approximately 98% as singletons. The specimen sequenced was naive CD4+ T cells sorted from blood. The sample's subset: CD45RA+ positively selected. The receptors shown here come from a man between 25 and 39 years old in good health.

The V call is TRBV28, the J call TRBJ2-7, with unresolved D. The V end lost 3 bases, the J end lost 0 bases, and 15 bases lay between the germline ends. Germline-derived CDR1 and CDR2 are MDHEN and SYDVKM. The CDR3 runs to 16 residues. CDR3 coding DNA: TGTGCCAGCAGTTTTTTGAGTCCGCAGAGCTCCTACGAGCAGTACTTC. It yields the protein CASSFLSPQSSYEQYF.

V is TRBV15 and J is TRBJ1-1; D remains unclear. The V gene lost 0 bases and the J gene lost 0 bases, with 11 bases spanning the gap. The CDR3 has 16 residues. Germline V gives CDR1 LNHNV, CDR2 YYDKDF (reference sequence). The CDR3 DNA follows: TGTGCCACCAGCAGAGAAACAAGCTTATTGAACACTGAAGCTTTCTTT. Its protein is CATSRETSLLNTEAFF.

On this clone itself: The same CDR3 can be traced to other DNA sequences in this sample. The rearrangement links TRBV5-1 to TRBJ2-5, with D perhaps matching TRBD2 (5 bases). The germline V gene has CDR1 SGHRS and CDR2 YFSETQ. The CDR3 length is 14 residues. V lost 0 bases and J 5 bases, leaving 11 bases between the germline ends. The CDR3 protein is CASSLDPGKETQYF. Here the CDR3 DNA reads TGCGCCAGCAGCTTGGATCCCGGGAAGGAGACCCAGTACTTC.

The rearrangement links TRBV5-4 to TRBJ2-1, with D tentatively TRBD2 (6 bases). Trimming removed 2 bases from V and 0 bases from J, with 18 bases in between. The CDR3 spans 18 residues. Germline CDR1 is SGHNT and CDR2 is YYREEE (reference sequence). CDR3 coding DNA: TGTGCCAGCAGCTTATACTACGGTAGCGGATCCTCCTACAATGAGCAGTTCTTC. Amino acid sequence: CASSLYYGSGSSYNEQFF.

The V gene is TRBV10-3, the J gene TRBJ2-3; the match to TRBD1 covers 8 bases. CDR3 length equals 14 residues. Germline V gives CDR1 ENHRY, CDR2 SYGVKD. V trimming: 9 bases; J trimming: 5 bases; junction bases outside the gene matches: 10. For the CDR3, the DNA is TGTGCCATTAGGGGAGGACAGGGAGAAGATACGCAGTATTTT. This translates into CAIRGGQGEDTQYF.

This chain joins TRBV30 and TRBJ1-5; weak D call: TRBD1 (6 bases). This CDR3 contains 17 residues. In germline, CDR1 is GTSNPN, CDR2 SVGIG (reference sequence). The V gene lost 4 bases and the J gene lost 0 bases, with 19 bases spanning the gap. The DNA of the CDR3 is TGTGCCTGGACCCCCTGGGGGCTTGGTGTTAGCAATCAGCCCCAGCATTTT. Its protein product is CAWTPWGLGVSNQPQHF.

V usage is TRBV25-1 and J usage is TRBJ2-5; perhaps TRBD1 as D (6 bases). CDR1 and CDR2 from the germline V gene are MGHDK and SYGVNS. The CDR3 spans 15 residues. Trimming stripped 1 base from V and 5 bases from J, with 14 bases between. The CDR3 DNA is TGTGCCAGCAGTGAATTGGACAGATCGGGGGAGACCCAGTACTTC. It translates to CASSELDRSGETQYF.

This chain uses TRBV27 with TRBJ2-1; TRBD2 aligns across 10 bases. CDR1 MNHEY and CDR2 SMNVEV come from the germline V gene (reference sequence). V shed 5 bases and J 5 bases; nucleotides not matched to a gene: 9. The CDR3 runs to 16 residues. The CDR3 DNA follows: TGTGCCAGCAGTCTGCAAACTAGCGGGACTGACAATGAGCAGTTCTTC. As protein: CASSLQTSGTDNEQFF.

The J gene is TRBJ1-2, the V gene TRBV2, with D tentatively TRBD1 (5 bases). Deletions cut 8 bases from V and 5 bases from J, with 12 bases between. Per the germline V gene, CDR1 is SNHLY and CDR2 is FYNNEI. The CDR3 runs to 12 residues. The chain's CDR3 is CASGDGGYGYTF. The CDR3 nucleotides are TGTGCCAGCGGGGACGGCGGGTATGGCTACACCTTC.

The chain has TRBV25-1 and TRBJ1-1; maybe TRBD1 (6 bases). The CDR3 runs to 15 residues. Between the trimmed V and J ends, which lost 0 bases and 6 bases, there was a span of 14 bases. Looked up from germline, CDR1 is MGHDK and CDR2 is SYGVNS. The chain's CDR3 is CASSEYRGAGAEAFF. In DNA, the CDR3 is TGTGCCAGCAGTGAATATCGGGGGGCCGGAGCTGAAGCTTTCTTT.

With regard to this clone: The sample carries other DNA sequences with the same CDR3. The gene calls are TRBV15 and TRBJ2-3; D ambiguous. CDR1 is LNHNV and CDR2 is YYDKDF in the germline V gene (reference sequence). The V gene lost 0 bases and the J gene lost 2 bases, with 6 bases spanning the gap. The CDR3 covers 14 residues. The DNA of the CDR3 is TGTGCCACCAGCAGAGACCCGATCACAGATACGCAGTATTTT. Protein sequence: CATSRDPITDTQYF.

The chain links TRBV10-3 to TRBJ2-1, with 11 bases identical to TRBD2. The V gene's germline CDR1 is ENHRY and CDR2 SYGVKD. The CDR3 extends over 16 amino acids. V lost 2 bases to trimming and J lost 7 bases; unmatched junction nucleotides: 7. CDR3 amino acids: CAISERETSGKNEQFF. The DNA for the CDR3 is TGTGCCATCAGTGAGCGGGAGACTAGCGGGAAGAATGAGCAGTTCTTC.

The chain joins TRBV9 to TRBJ2-1; TRBD1 matches at 10 bases. The V gene end was trimmed by 2 bases and the J gene end by 5 bases; junction bases not matched to a gene: 4. The germline V gene encodes CDR1 SGDLS and CDR2 YYNGEE. This CDR3 is 15 amino acids long. CDR3 in amino acids: CASSVRGTGDNEQFF. The CDR3 coding sequence is TGTGCCAGCAGCGTTCGTGGGACAGGGGACAATGAGCAGTTCTTC.

This rearrangement joins TRBV5-1 to TRBJ2-1; 14 positions match TRBD2. The germline CDR1 and CDR2 sequences are SGHRS and YFSETQ. The CDR3 loop spans 17 amino acids. J was trimmed by 3 bases and V by 5 bases; bases with no gene match: 7. DNA for the CDR3: TGCGCCAGCAGAATACCGGGACTAGCGGGAGACTACAATGAGCAGTTCTTC. Translated: CASRIPGLAGDYNEQFF.

This clone has a handful of counts. The chain combines TRBV5-4 with TRBJ2-3, with 8 bases that match TRBD1. The V segment lost 5 bases and the J segment 3 bases; nucleotides outside the gene matches: 11. CDR3 length: 16 amino acids. CDR1 is SGHNT, CDR2 YYREEE, per germline (reference sequence). CDR3 coding DNA: TGTGCCAGCAGACACCCTGCAGGGGGCGAGACAGATACGCAGTATTTT. Protein: CASRHPAGGETDTQYF.

This chain links TRBV5-1 with TRBJ2-1, with 7 bases lining up with TRBD2. The CDR3 is 15 amino acids. V shed 6 bases, J shed 5 bases, and the junction held 11 bases outside the gene matches. Germline CDR1 SGHRS, CDR2 YFSETQ. The CDR3 nucleotides are TGCGCCAGCACTACCCAGGGAGGGTACAACAATGAGCAGTTCTTC. This encodes CASTTQGGYNNEQFF.

The genes are TRBV7-3 and TRBJ1-5; D not resolved. Germline V gene data show CDR1 as SGHTA and CDR2 as FQGTGA. V was cut by 1 base and J by 1 base, with 11 bases left in between. The CDR3 length is 16 residues. The CDR3 nucleotides read TGTGCCAGCAGCTTAATACGAAGGCAGAGCAATCAGCCCCAGCATTTT. Its protein is CASSLIRRQSNQPQHF. Variable domain in full (rest from reference TRBV7-3 and TRBJ1-5): GAGVSQTPSNKVTEKGKYVELRCDPISGHTALYWYRQSLGQGPEFLIYFQGTGAADDSGLPNDRFFAVRPEGSVSTLKIQRTERGDSAVYLCASSLIRRQSNQPQHFGDGTRLSIL.

V gene TRBV5-5 combines with J gene TRBJ2-1; the match to TRBD1 covers 10 bases. In germline, CDR1 is SGHKS, CDR2 YYEKEE (reference sequence). The J segment lost 6 bases and the V segment lost 4 bases, leaving 4 bases of the junction unmatched. The CDR3 contains 14 residues. This chain's CDR3 is CASSQRTGGNEQFF. The CDR3 region has the DNA TGTGCCAGCAGCCAGCGGACAGGGGGCAATGAGCAGTTCTTC.

V and J are TRBV5-1 and TRBJ2-2, with a weak D call TRBD2 (6 bases). This CDR3 contains 16 residues. Trimming cost V 0 bases and J 8 bases, with 17 bases left between them. Germline values: CDR1 SGHRS, CDR2 YFSETQ. The chain's CDR3 is CASSLASGLPVGELFF. CDR3 DNA sequence: TGCGCCAGCAGCTTGGCCTCGGGACTCCCAGTGGGGGAGCTGTTTTTT.

This clone was found once. The V and J genes are TRBV5-6 and TRBJ2-3; no clear D. The CDR3 sequence is 12 residues long. V was pared by 0 bases and J by 6 bases, with 5 bases between. Germline assignment: CDR1 SGHDT and CDR2 YYEEEE. CDR3 sequence: CASSLGFDTQYF. The CDR3 DNA reads TGTGCCAGCAGCTTGGGATTTGATACGCAGTATTTT.

The chain is built from TRBV5-5 and TRBJ2-3; D gene unclear. Germline CDR1 reads SGHKS; CDR2 reads YYEKEE (reference sequence). Deletions cut 4 bases from V and 4 bases from J, with 10 bases between. The CDR3 runs 13 residues. CDR3 amino acids: CASSLPAADTQYF. DNA for the CDR3: TGTGCCAGCAGCCTCCCGGCGGCAGATACGCAGTATTTT.

This rearrangement joins TRBV11-2 to TRBJ1-2, with unresolved D. Germline CDR1 is SGHAT and CDR2 is FQNNGV. This CDR3 is 13 amino acids long. The ends were cut back, 5 bases at V and 10 bases at J, with 17 bases in the middle. The CDR3, as DNA: TGTGCCAGCAGCCCCTCCCCGGGGATCGACTACACCTTC. The encoded protein is CASSPSPGIDYTF. Based on the CDR3 plus reference TRBV11-2 and TRBJ1-2, the full variable domain is EAGVAQSPRYKIIEKRQSVAFWCNPISGHATLYWYQQILGQGPKLLIQFQNNGVVDDSQLPKDRFSAERLKGVDSTLKIQPAKLEDSAVYLCASSPSPGIDYTFGSGTRLTVV.

The chain employs TRBV7-8 and TRBJ1-5, with D possibly being TRBD1 (6 bases). The CDR3 has 20 amino acids. Germline values: CDR1 SGHVS, CDR2 FQNEAQ. V dropped 2 bases and J dropped 0 bases, with 23 bases sitting between them. The CDR3 here is CASSLLSSRTASYSNQPQHF. The CDR3 DNA follows: TGTGCCAGCAGCTTATTATCTTCCCGGACAGCTTCATATAGCAATCAGCCCCAGCATTTT.

The gene calls are TRBV20-1 and TRBJ2-7; TRBD1 agrees at 8 bases. This CDR3 contains 11 residues. J was trimmed by 11 bases and V by 0 bases; bases with no gene match: 3. Germline V CDR1 and CDR2: DFQATT, SNEGSKA (reference sequence). CDR3 loop: CSARDPGQEYF. The CDR3 coding sequence is TGCAGTGCTAGAGACCCGGGACAGGAGTACTTC.

The chain joins TRBV7-9 to TRBJ2-7, with 9 bases identical to TRBD1. After removal of 4 bases from V and 4 bases from J, the junction contained 5 bases not matched to a gene. Germline V CDR1 and CDR2: SEHNR, FQNEAQ (reference sequence). The CDR3 is made up of 14 amino acids. As DNA, the CDR3 is TGTGCCAGCAGCTCCCGGGACAGGGAATACGAGCAGTACTTC. Its protein is CASSSRDREYEQYF.

The V gene is TRBV11-2, the J gene TRBJ2-7, with a tentative D call TRBD2 (5 bases). CDR3 length: 13 amino acids. V lost 5 bases to trimming and J lost 6 bases, with 14 bases between them. CDR1 and CDR2 (germline): SGHAT, FQNNGV. Here the CDR3 reads CASSASLALEQYF. CDR3 DNA: TGTGCCAGCAGCGCGTCCCTAGCCCTCGAGCAGTACTTC.

The chain joins TRBV27 to TRBJ1-4, with D hard to call. Deletions cut 8 bases from V and 8 bases from J, with 18 bases between. Per germline, CDR1 MNHEY and CDR2 SMNVEV (reference sequence). This CDR3 has 14 residues. The CDR3 protein is CASPLRQGWEKLFF. CDR3 sequence (DNA): TGTGCCAGCCCCCTTAGGCAAGGGTGGGAAAAACTGTTTTTT.

J is TRBJ2-7 and V is TRBV2; D uncertain. CDR1 is SNHLY and CDR2 is FYNNEI in the germline V gene. This CDR3 is 12 amino acids long. V lost 7 bases to trimming and J lost 6 bases, with 13 bases between them. This chain's CDR3 is CASKHPVSEQYF. The CDR3, as DNA: TGTGCCAGCAAACACCCCGTCAGCGAGCAGTACTTC. The whole variable domain, filled in from reference TRBV2 and TRBJ2-7, reads EPEVTQTPSHQVTQMGQEVILRCVPISNHLYFYWYRQILGQKVEFLVSFYNNEISEKSEIFDDQFSVERPDGSNFTLKIRSTKLEDSAMYFCASKHPVSEQYFGPGTRLTVT.

The CDR3 DNA sequence: TGTGCCAGCAGCTATAACAGGGACAACACTGAAGCTTTCTTT. This gives the protein CASSYNRDNTEAFF. This chain connects TRBV6-5 to TRBJ1-1, with D perhaps matching TRBD1 (6 bases). CDR1 and CDR2 (germline): MNHEY, SVGAGI. CDR3 size: 14 residues. Between the trimmed V and J ends, which lost 6 bases and 2 bases, there was a span of 13 bases.

The chain combines TRBV19 with TRBJ1-5; 7 bases match TRBD1. The germline gives CDR1 LNHDA, CDR2 SQIVND (reference sequence). This CDR3 has 15 residues. The ends lost 3 bases at V and 4 bases at J; junction bases unmatched: 6. The CDR3 nucleotides are TGTGCCAGTAGTATTAGCCCAGGGGGTAATCAGCCCCAGCATTTT. Translation: CASSISPGGNQPQHF. The full variable domain, in which reference TRBV19 and TRBJ1-5 provide the parts outside the CDR3, is DGGITQSPKYLFRKEGQNVTLSCEQNLNHDAMYWYRQDPGQGLRLIYYSQIVNDFQKGDIAEGYSVSREKKESFPLTVTSAQKNPTAFYLCASSISPGGNQPQHFGDGTRLSIL.

This chain connects TRBV29-1 to TRBJ2-5; a possible D gene is TRBD1 (5 bases). Trimming took off 3 bases at V and 2 bases at J, with 19 bases between the two ends. CDR1 SQVTM and CDR2 ANQGSEA come from the germline V gene. The CDR3 has 16 residues. CDR3 bases: TGCAGCGTTGATTATCCCCTAGGCAGGGAACAAGAGACCCAGTACTTC. Its protein is CSVDYPLGREQETQYF.

The chain is built from TRBV5-1 and TRBJ1-1; D gene ambiguous. Trimming took off 1 base at V and 2 bases at J, with 9 bases between the two ends. The V gene's germline CDR1 is SGHRS and CDR2 YFSETQ. The CDR3 has 14 residues. In DNA form, the CDR3 reads TGCGCCAGCAGCTTGAGGGTGGATAACACTGAAGCTTTCTTT. This translates into CASSLRVDNTEAFF.